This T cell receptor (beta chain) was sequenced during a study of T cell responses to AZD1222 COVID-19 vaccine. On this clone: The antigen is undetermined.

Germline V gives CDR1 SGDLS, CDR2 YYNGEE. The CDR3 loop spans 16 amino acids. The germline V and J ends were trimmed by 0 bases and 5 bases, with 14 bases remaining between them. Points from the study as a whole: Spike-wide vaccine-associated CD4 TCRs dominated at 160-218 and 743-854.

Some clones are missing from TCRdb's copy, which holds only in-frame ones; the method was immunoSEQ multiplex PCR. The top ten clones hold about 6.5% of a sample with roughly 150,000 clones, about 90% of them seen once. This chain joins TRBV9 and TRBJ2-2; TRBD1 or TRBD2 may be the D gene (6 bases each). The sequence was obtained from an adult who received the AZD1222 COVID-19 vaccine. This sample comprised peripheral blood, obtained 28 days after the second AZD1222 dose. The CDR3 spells CASSVAGAGPTGELFF. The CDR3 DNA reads TGTGCCAGCAGCGTAGCGGGGGCAGGGCCGACCGGGGAGCTGTTTTTT.